This TCR beta chain emerged from a study of blood T cell repertoires in COVID-19 (dated by TCRdb to 2019 to 2021). Describing the broader study: Collaborator samples came from the United States, Italy and Spain and covered acute and convalescent phases of COVID-19. The material from the prospective study consisted of cDNA or gDNA derived from T cells, B-cell-depleted T cells, or PBMCs. Subjects who had been exposed to COVID-19, were actively infected with it, or had recovered from it provided the deeply sampled blood TCRbeta repertoires that made up the dataset. A freely available public database, intended as a resource for researchers studying the immune response to SARS-CoV-2, is where the repertoires were released. Samples were obtained from the ongoing ImmuneRACE study (first 160 participants) and from 1,254 subjects provided by 6 global collaborators. Nearly every sample came with metadata listing a de-identified subject ID, COVID-19 status, age in years and sex. Where HLA class I and class II types were available, the types were taken from metadata supplied by the sample provider, not from assay-based typing. Here is what the overall study found, with its caveats: The quantity of clinical and demographic metadata differed by source and by participant and was supplied without curation.

This clone appeared a single time. The specificity of this receptor is unknown. No base quality values were provided; no much bigger clone lies one nucleotide off. V drops 5 bases and J drops 6 bases, leaving 17 bases in between. From the cysteine up to the phenylalanine, the CDR3 has a length of 14 residues. This entry keeps only the CDR3 DNA: 42 bases, framed from base 1. The germline V gene yields MDHEN for CDR1 and SYDVKM for CDR2. TCRbeta CDR3 regions were amplified from genomic DNA using the immunoSEQ Assay, a bias-controlled multiplex PCR. In the paper's pipeline: Nucleated cell counts per sample were estimated from amplification of reference gene primers within the assay. Sequence reads were collapsed and filtered to measure the absolute abundance of every unique TCRbeta CDR3 rearrangement. For each sample, productive Simpson clonality was calculated by taking the square root of Simpson's diversity index across productive rearrangements. The clones in this table, taken by TCRdb from immuneACCESS, are in-frame only. Not every clone is retained; where verified, under half of the shortfall comes from an unresolved V gene, and the cause of the rest is unknown. That table is the source of V, J and clone size, and D and trimming were worked out from the DNA. The sample yields around 140,000 clones; around 86% were counted once. The ten most abundant clones make up roughly 1.5% of the sample.

Each collaborating institution followed its own protocols to collect whole blood in K2EDTA tubes. For TCRbeta analysis, collaborators shipped samples in one of three forms: frozen whole blood, isolated PBMCs, or DNA extracted from either of those sample types. This chain is built from TRBV28 and TRBJ2-7, with a weak D call of TRBD2 (7 bases match). The sequenced material came from peripheral blood. The origin of this receptor is a human donor in a cohort sampled during active COVID-19. The nucleotide sequence reads TGTGCCAGCAGTCTGCCGGGGGCTAGCGGCGAGCAGTACTTC. This gives the protein CASSLPGASGEQYF.